The sequence of this TCR beta chain was determined in a study of T cell repertoires in cytomegalovirus infection. V lost 11 bases and J lost 9, with 14 bases in between. The CDR3 length is 11 residues. The V gene's germline CDR1 is SEHNR and CDR2 FQNEAQ (reference sequence). TCRdb re-derived calls from the reads in MiXCR, one entry per CDR3 protein. The data contain about 570,000 distinct CDR3 sequences, 35% to 50% of them singletons. As to this clonotype: Its target is unknown.

The sequence derives from a human donor in good health (CMV status not recorded). Some clones in this sample may be carry-over from other donors' samples. Sequenced material: cultured PBMCs, taken from culture after CMV antigen stimulation. The chain recombines TRBV7-9 with TRBJ2-1; a possible D gene is TRBD2 (6 bases). The CDR3 sequence: CALLGAGEQFF. The CDR3 DNA reads as TGTGCCTTACTCGGAGCGGGTGAGCAGTTCTTC.